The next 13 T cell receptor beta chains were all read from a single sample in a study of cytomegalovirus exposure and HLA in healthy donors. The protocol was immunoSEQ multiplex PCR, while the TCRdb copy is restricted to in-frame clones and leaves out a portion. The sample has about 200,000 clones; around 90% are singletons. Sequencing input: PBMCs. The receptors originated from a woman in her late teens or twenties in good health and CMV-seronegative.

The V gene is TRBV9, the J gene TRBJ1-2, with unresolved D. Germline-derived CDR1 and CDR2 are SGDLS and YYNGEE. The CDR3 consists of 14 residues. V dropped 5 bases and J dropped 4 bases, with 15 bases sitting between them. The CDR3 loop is CASSKDGEGYGYTF. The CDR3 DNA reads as TGTGCCAGCAGTAAGGACGGGGAGGGCTATGGCTACACCTTC.

CDR3 coding DNA: TGTGCCTGGAGTTTCGCTAGCGGTTACAATGAGCAGTTCTTC. This codes for CAWSFASGYNEQFF. The chain employs TRBV30 and TRBJ2-1; the match to TRBD2 covers 7 bases. The CDR3 is 14 amino acids. Trimming removed 2 bases from V and 4 bases from J; junction bases left unmatched: 5. Per the germline V gene, CDR1 is GTSNPN and CDR2 is SVGIG (reference sequence).

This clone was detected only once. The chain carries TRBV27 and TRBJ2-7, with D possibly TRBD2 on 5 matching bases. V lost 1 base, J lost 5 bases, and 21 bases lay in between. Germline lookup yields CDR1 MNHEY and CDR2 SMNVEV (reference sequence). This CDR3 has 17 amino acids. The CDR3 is CASSLLPLSGVMDEQYF. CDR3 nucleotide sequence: TGTGCCAGCAGTTTATTGCCCCTCTCCGGGGTTATGGACGAGCAGTACTTC.

The chain's CDR3 is CATSRSLDRGRSPYF. The DNA of the CDR3 is TGTGCCACCAGCAGGTCTTTAGACAGGGGGCGCAGTCCTTATTTT. The genes are TRBV15 and TRBJ2-3, with 10 bases aligning to TRBD1. With V trimmed by 3 bases and J by 15 bases, 15 bases remained unmatched. Germline values: CDR1 LNHNV, CDR2 YYDKDF (reference sequence). The CDR3 runs to 15 residues.

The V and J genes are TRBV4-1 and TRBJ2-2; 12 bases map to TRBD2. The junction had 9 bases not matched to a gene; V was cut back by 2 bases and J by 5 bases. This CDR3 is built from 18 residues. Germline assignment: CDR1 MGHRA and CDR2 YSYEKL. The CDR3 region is CASSQTALAGGPTGELFF. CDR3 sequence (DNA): TGCGCCAGCAGCCAAACTGCTCTAGCGGGAGGGCCAACCGGGGAGCTGTTTTTT.

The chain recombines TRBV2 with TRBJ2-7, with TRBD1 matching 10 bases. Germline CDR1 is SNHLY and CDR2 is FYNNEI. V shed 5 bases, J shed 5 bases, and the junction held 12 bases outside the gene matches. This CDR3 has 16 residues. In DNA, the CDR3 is TGTGCCAGCAGTTATGAAGCCGGGACAGGGGCTCACGAGCAGTACTTC. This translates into CASSYEAGTGAHEQYF.

The CDR3: CASSLERRAEQYF. As DNA, the CDR3 is TGTGCCAGCAGCTTAGAGAGGAGGGCCGAGCAGTACTTC. The chain recombines TRBV11-3 with TRBJ2-7, with D possibly being TRBD2 (6 bases). V was shortened by 0 bases and J by 6 bases, with 9 bases between the two germline ends. Germline loops: CDR1 SGHNT, CDR2 YENEEA. This CDR3 spans 13 amino acids.

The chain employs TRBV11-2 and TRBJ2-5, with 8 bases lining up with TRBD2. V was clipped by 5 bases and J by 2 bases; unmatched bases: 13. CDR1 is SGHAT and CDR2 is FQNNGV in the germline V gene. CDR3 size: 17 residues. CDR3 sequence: CASSQTVGLAVQETQYF. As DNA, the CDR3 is TGTGCCAGCAGCCAGACCGTCGGACTAGCCGTGCAAGAGACCCAGTACTTC.

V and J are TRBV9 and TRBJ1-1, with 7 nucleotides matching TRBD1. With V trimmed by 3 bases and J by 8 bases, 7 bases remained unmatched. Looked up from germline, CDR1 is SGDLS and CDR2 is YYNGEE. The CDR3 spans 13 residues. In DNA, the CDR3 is TGTGCCAGCAGCGCACACGAGGGGGCCGAAGCTTTCTTT. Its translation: CASSAHEGAEAFF.

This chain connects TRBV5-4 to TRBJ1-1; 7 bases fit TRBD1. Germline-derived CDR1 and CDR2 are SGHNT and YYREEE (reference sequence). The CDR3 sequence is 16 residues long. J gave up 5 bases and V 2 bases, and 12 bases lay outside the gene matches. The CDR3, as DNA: TGTGCCAGCAGCTTTGGAGTAGGTAGGGGGCGAACTGAAGCTTTCTTT. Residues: CASSFGVGRGRTEAFF.

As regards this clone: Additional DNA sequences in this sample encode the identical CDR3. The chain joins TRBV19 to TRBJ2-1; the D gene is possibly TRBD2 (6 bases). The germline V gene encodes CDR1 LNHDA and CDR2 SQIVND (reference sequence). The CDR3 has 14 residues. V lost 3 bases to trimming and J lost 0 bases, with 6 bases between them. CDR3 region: CASSIGSSYNEQFF. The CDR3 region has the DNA TGTGCCAGTAGTATCGGGAGCTCCTACAATGAGCAGTTCTTC.

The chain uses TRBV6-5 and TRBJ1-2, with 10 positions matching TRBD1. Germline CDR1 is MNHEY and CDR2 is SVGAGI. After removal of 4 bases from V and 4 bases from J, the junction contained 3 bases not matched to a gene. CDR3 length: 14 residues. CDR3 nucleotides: TGTGCCAGCAGTTTCGGACAGGGGGGCTATGGCTACACCTTC. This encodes CASSFGQGGYGYTF.

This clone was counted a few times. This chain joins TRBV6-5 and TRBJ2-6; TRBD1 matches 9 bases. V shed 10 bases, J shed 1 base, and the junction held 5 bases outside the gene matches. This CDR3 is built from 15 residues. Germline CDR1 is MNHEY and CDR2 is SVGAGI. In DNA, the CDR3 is TGTGCCACCGGGACAGGGTTGTCTGGGGCCAACGTCCTGACTTTC. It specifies CATGTGLSGANVLTF.